This is a list of T cell receptor beta chains from one sample in a study of cytomegalovirus exposure and HLA in healthy donors. Some clones are missing from TCRdb's copy, which holds only in-frame ones; the method was immunoSEQ multiplex PCR. The profile shows 150,000 to 200,000 clones, around nine tenths of them singletons. Sequencing was carried out using PBMCs. These receptors were obtained from a young woman in good health and CMV-seronegative. Both conserved end residues are trimmed from each CDR3.

v_gene	j_gene	CDR3aa
TRBV28	TRBJ1-5	ASAGGTYRDQPQH
TRBV6-5	TRBJ1-5	ASSYGAGNQPQH
TRBV28	TRBJ2-3	ASSGGTSGAGPDTQY
TRBV6-1	TRBJ2-6	ASSVTGRALGGANVLT
TRBV30	TRBJ2-2	AWSVPSGNTGELF
TRBV4-3	TRBJ1-1	ASSQEARGNTEAF
TRBV2	TRBJ1-1	ASSVPQGLNTEAF
TRBV6-1	TRBJ1-1	ASSVKTVNTEAF
TRBV7-9	TRBJ1-1	ASSVPPGSEAF
TRBV12-5	TRBJ1-1	ASGLQGRGTEAF
TRBV28	TRBJ2-2	ASSSGQNTGELF